This TCR beta chain was identified in a study of blood T cell repertoires in COVID-19 (dated by TCRdb to 2018 to 2021). Describing the broader study: The collaborator samples originated in the United States, Italy and Spain and spanned the acute and convalescent phases of COVID-19. The material from the prospective study consisted of cDNA or gDNA derived from T cells, B-cell-depleted T cells, or PBMCs. Samples came from the ongoing ImmuneRACE study (first 160 participants) plus 1,254 subjects from 6 global collaborators. The repertoires were released in a freely available public database intended as a resource for research on the immune response to SARS-CoV-2. The sample metadata nearly always contained a de-identified subject ID, COVID-19 status, age in years and sex. Deeply sampled blood TCRbeta repertoires from subjects exposed to, actively infected with, or recovered from COVID-19 were included in the dataset. Where available, HLA class I and class II types were obtained from metadata supplied by the sample provider rather than from assay-based typing.

The immunoSEQ Assay, a bias-controlled multiplex PCR, was used to amplify TCRbeta CDR3 regions from genomic DNA. The study's own analysis went as follows. The number of nucleated cells in each sample was estimated by amplification of reference gene primers within the assay. To quantify the absolute abundance of each unique TCRbeta CDR3 rearrangement, sequence reads were collapsed and filtered. Productive Simpson clonality was computed per sample as the square root of Simpson's diversity index over productive rearrangements. This immuneACCESS table, as held by TCRdb, lists in-frame sequences with V and J called but not all clones. Of the missing ones, under half trace to an unresolved V gene in checked studies; the others have no known cause. The V and J calls and the clone size are those of that table, but D and trimming were determined from the DNA. This sample is represented by tens of thousands of clones; 85% to 90% of them were singletons. The ten top clones hold under 3% of the sample.

Points the paper makes about the study in general: How much clinical and demographic metadata was included differed by source and by participant, and the metadata was provided uncurated.

From the cysteine through the phenylalanine, the CDR3 covers 13 amino acids. The kept DNA is CDR3 alone, 39 bases in frame from the first base. The germline V gene encodes CDR1 SGHRS and CDR2 YFSETQ. V and J are truncated by 5 bases and 6 bases respectively, leaving an intervening sequence of 14 bases. Whole blood was collected in K2EDTA tubes by collaborating institutions according to the institutions' own protocols. For TCRbeta analysis, collaborators shipped samples in one of three forms: frozen whole blood, isolated PBMCs, or DNA extracted from either of those sample types. As regards this clone: Its antigen target is currently unknown. No qualities accompany the bases; no much larger clone lies one base away.

The sample taken for sequencing was peripheral blood. The chain is encoded by TRBV5-1 joined to TRBJ1-1, with the D segment identity uncertain. The source of this sequence is a middle-aged man with acute or convalescent COVID-19. The CDR3 region has the sequence CASRPRGEAEAFF. The DNA sequence reads TGCGCCAGCAGGCCCCGGGGAGAGGCTGAAGCTTTCTTT. Where the CDR3 stops, the reference TRBV5-1 and TRBJ1-1 genes take over; the full variable domain is KAGVTQTPRYLIKTRGQQVTLSCSPISGHRSVSWYQQTPGQGLQFLFEYFSETQRNKGNFPGRFSGRQFSNSRSEMNVSTLELGDSALYLCASRPRGEAEAFFGQGTRLTVV.